The rows below give T cell receptor beta chains drawn from one sample of a study of CD8 T cells in ankylosing spondylitis. In TCRdb, the 5' RACE reads were re-called with MiXCR into one record per CDR3 protein. The sample has fewer than 450,000 distinct CDR3 sequences, 17% seen once. The sample taken for sequencing was blood, either unsorted or a sorted T cell fraction (not recorded which). These receptors all come from a male donor with ankylosing spondylitis. CDR3s include the opening cysteine and the closing phenylalanine or tryptophan. D genes are given only for firm matches. Some rows mark clone size as missing; the rest say once, few, many or name a class of expanded clone.

clone size: once; J gene: TRBJ1-2; D gene: .; V gene: TRBV20-1; CDR3 DNA: TGCAGTGCTAGTGGTGGCAGTTTAATTAACTATGGCTACACCTTC; CDR3 protein: CSASGGSLINYGYTF
clone size: .; J gene: TRBJ2-1; D gene: TRBD2; V gene: TRBV2; CDR3 DNA: TGTGCCAGCAGTGCTAGCGGAGAGGGGTACAATGAGCAGTTCTTC; CDR3 protein: CASSASGEGYNEQFF
clone size: few; J gene: TRBJ1-4; D gene: .; V gene: TRBV20-1; CDR3 DNA: TGCAGTGCTAGAGCGCCGGGGATGGGGGAAAAACTGTTTTTT; CDR3 protein: CSARAPGMGEKLFF
clone size: many; J gene: TRBJ1-5; D gene: TRBD1; V gene: TRBV12-3/TRBV12-4; CDR3 DNA: TGTGCCAGCAAGGGGGCAAGCAATCAGCCCCAGCATTTT; CDR3 protein: CASKGASNQPQHF
clone size: once; J gene: TRBJ2-3; D gene: .; V gene: TRBV15; CDR3 DNA: TGTGCCACCAGCAGAGCGGACTCTCCATACCCCACAGATACGCAGTATTTT; CDR3 protein: CATSRADSPYPTDTQYF
clone size: few; J gene: TRBJ2-7; D gene: TRBD1; V gene: TRBV20-1; CDR3 DNA: TGCAGTGCGCAACCGGGACAGGGGTCCACCGAGCAGTACTTC; CDR3 protein: CSAQPGQGSTEQYF
clone size: few; J gene: TRBJ1-4; D gene: TRBD1; V gene: TRBV29-1; CDR3 DNA: TGCAGCGGCCGGGACAGCCTTAATGAAAAACTGTTTTTT; CDR3 protein: CSGRDSLNEKLFF
clone size: many; J gene: TRBJ2-3; D gene: TRBD2; V gene: TRBV7-9; CDR3 DNA: TGTGCCAGCAGCTTGGGACTAGCGGGGGGCACAGATACGCAGTATTTT; CDR3 protein: CASSLGLAGGTDTQYF
clone size: few; J gene: TRBJ2-1; D gene: TRBD2; V gene: TRBV7-2; CDR3 DNA: TGTGCCAGCAGCTTCAGCGGGAGGGCCGACAATGAGCAGTTCTTC; CDR3 protein: CASSFSGRADNEQFF
clone size: few; J gene: TRBJ2-5; D gene: .; V gene: TRBV3-1; CDR3 DNA: TGTGCCAGCAGCCAAAGGGGCACCGGGCCTGGGCGCCAAGAGACCCAGTACTTC; CDR3 protein: CASSQRGTGPGRQETQYF
clone size: .; J gene: TRBJ1-1; D gene: .; V gene: TRBV20-1; CDR3 DNA: TGCAGTGCTATTCTTTACATTAACACTGAAGCTTTCTTT; CDR3 protein: CSAILYINTEAFF
clone size: .; J gene: TRBJ2-3; D gene: TRBD2; V gene: TRBV7-9; CDR3 DNA: TGTGCCAGCAGCTTAGCGGCTAGCGGGAGGTATACGCAGTATTTT; CDR3 protein: CASSLAASGRYTQYF
clone size: .; J gene: TRBJ2-5; D gene: TRBD1; V gene: TRBV6-1; CDR3 DNA: TGTGCCAGCAAAGGACAGGGGGCGCGAGGGGAGACCCAGTACTTC; CDR3 protein: CASKGQGARGETQYF
clone size: .; J gene: TRBJ1-4; D gene: TRBD1; V gene: TRBV12-3/TRBV12-4; CDR3 DNA: TGTGCCAGCAGTTTTCGGAATGGACAGGGTCCAGAAAAACTGTTTTTT; CDR3 protein: CASSFRNGQGPEKLFF
clone size: .; J gene: TRBJ1-2; D gene: .; V gene: TRBV12-3/TRBV12-4; CDR3 DNA: TGTGCCAGCAGAGGGCGGGATGCAGCTAACTATGGCTACACCTTC; CDR3 protein: CASRGRDAANYGYTF
clone size: .; J gene: TRBJ2-3; D gene: .; V gene: TRBV7-7; CDR3 DNA: TGTGCCAGCAGCCCCGGAAGCGCAGGAGCGGTAGATACGCAGTATTTT; CDR3 protein: CASSPGSAGAVDTQYF
clone size: .; J gene: TRBJ2-1; D gene: TRBD2; V gene: TRBV19; CDR3 DNA: TGTGCCAGTAGTAGCCTAGCGGGGGGGCTTAATGAGCAGTTCTTC; CDR3 protein: CASSSLAGGLNEQFF
clone size: .; J gene: TRBJ1-1; D gene: TRBD1; V gene: TRBV11-2; CDR3 DNA: TGTGCCAGCAGCCCGGGACAGAGAACTGAAGCTTTCTTT; CDR3 protein: CASSPGQRTEAFF
clone size: few; J gene: TRBJ1-4; D gene: .; V gene: TRBV20-1; CDR3 DNA: TGCAGTGCTAGATGGCCCTCCGGGGAAAAACTGTTTTTT; CDR3 protein: CSARWPSGEKLFF
clone size: .; J gene: TRBJ2-3; D gene: TRBD2; V gene: TRBV7-9; CDR3 DNA: TGTGCCAGCAGCTTAGGAGCGGGGGGTAGAGATACGCAGTATTTT; CDR3 protein: CASSLGAGGRDTQYF
clone size: .; J gene: TRBJ2-1; D gene: .; V gene: TRBV2; CDR3 DNA: TGTGCCAGCAGTGTCGTGGGCAATGAGCAGTTCTTC; CDR3 protein: CASSVVGNEQFF
clone size: few; J gene: TRBJ1-1; D gene: .; V gene: TRBV30; CDR3 DNA: TGTGCCTGGTTGTTTGGGGGCACTGAAGCTTTCTTT; CDR3 protein: CAWLFGGTEAFF
clone size: .; J gene: TRBJ1-1; D gene: TRBD1; V gene: TRBV29-1; CDR3 DNA: TGCAGCGTTGAAAGGAGGAGGGGGCCCATGGGGAACACTGAAGCTTTCTTT; CDR3 protein: CSVERRRGPMGNTEAFF
clone size: .; J gene: TRBJ2-7; D gene: .; V gene: TRBV11-2; CDR3 DNA: TGTGCCAGCAGCTTAGACGGGGGGCCTTACGAGCAGTACTTC; CDR3 protein: CASSLDGGPYEQYF
clone size: few; J gene: TRBJ2-5; D gene: .; V gene: TRBV20-1; CDR3 DNA: TGCAGTGCTAGTAGTTTTGATCGGTCCTGGGAGACCCAGTACTTC; CDR3 protein: CSASSFDRSWETQYF
clone size: .; J gene: TRBJ2-1; D gene: .; V gene: TRBV12-3/TRBV12-4; CDR3 DNA: TGTGCCAGCAGTTTAGCGCAGGGGGGGACACACAATGAGCAGTTCTTC; CDR3 protein: CASSLAQGGTHNEQFF
clone size: .; J gene: TRBJ2-7; D gene: .; V gene: TRBV10-2; CDR3 DNA: TGCGCCAGTACCGTGGGGGGCCCCTACGAGCAGTACTTC; CDR3 protein: CASTVGGPYEQYF
clone size: .; J gene: TRBJ1-1; D gene: .; V gene: TRBV10-3; CDR3 DNA: TGTGCCATCAGTGAGGCCACGAAGAACACTGAAGCTTTCTTT; CDR3 protein: CAISEATKNTEAFF
clone size: many; J gene: TRBJ2-2; D gene: TRBD2; V gene: TRBV7-9; CDR3 DNA: TGTGCCAGCAGACCTGCGGGGGACCCGCCGCCCGGGGAGCTGTTTTTT; CDR3 protein: CASRPAGDPPPGELFF
clone size: few; J gene: TRBJ2-4; D gene: TRBD2; V gene: TRBV12-3/TRBV12-4; CDR3 DNA: TGTGCCAGCAGTTTGAGCGGGATGGCCAAAAACATTCAGTACTTC; CDR3 protein: CASSLSGMAKNIQYF
clone size: few; J gene: TRBJ2-1; D gene: .; V gene: TRBV5-1; CDR3 DNA: TGCGCCAGCAGCTTGGCCGGGCGGGATGAGCAGTTCTTC; CDR3 protein: CASSLAGRDEQFF
clone size: few; J gene: TRBJ1-5; D gene: .; V gene: TRBV9; CDR3 DNA: TGTGCCAGCAGCGTAGAGCCGGGGACTCAGCCCCAGCATTTT; CDR3 protein: CASSVEPGTQPQHF
clone size: many; J gene: TRBJ1-1; D gene: .; V gene: TRBV6-1; CDR3 DNA: TGTGCCAGCAGAAGCAGCTTGAACACTGAAGCTTTCTTT; CDR3 protein: CASRSSLNTEAFF
clone size: .; J gene: TRBJ2-6; D gene: .; V gene: TRBV6-2/TRBV6-3; CDR3 DNA: TGTGCCAGTAGAGGGGGGAGTACCGGGGCCAACGTCCTGACTTTC; CDR3 protein: CASRGGSTGANVLTF
clone size: .; J gene: TRBJ1-5; D gene: TRBD1; V gene: TRBV5-6; CDR3 DNA: TGTGCCAGCAGCAAGAGGACAGGACTCAATCAGCCCCAGCATTTT; CDR3 protein: CASSKRTGLNQPQHF
clone size: .; J gene: TRBJ2-3; D gene: .; V gene: TRBV5-1; CDR3 DNA: TGCGCCAGCAGCTTGGCCCAGATAAAAGATACGCAGTATTTT; CDR3 protein: CASSLAQIKDTQYF
clone size: .; J gene: TRBJ2-7; D gene: .; V gene: TRBV11-3; CDR3 DNA: TGTGCCAGCAGCACTAACACCTACGAGCAGTACTTC; CDR3 protein: CASSTNTYEQYF
clone size: .; J gene: TRBJ2-3; D gene: TRBD2; V gene: TRBV10-3; CDR3 DNA: TGTGCCATCAGTGGGACTAGTGGAGATACGCAGTATTTT; CDR3 protein: CAISGTSGDTQYF
clone size: many; J gene: TRBJ1-1; D gene: TRBD1; V gene: TRBV10-3; CDR3 DNA: TGTGCCACATCCCCGAGCAAGAGACAGGGACCCACTGAAGCTTTCTTT; CDR3 protein: CATSPSKRQGPTEAFF
clone size: few; J gene: TRBJ2-3; D gene: .; V gene: TRBV11-2; CDR3 DNA: TGTGCCAGCAGCCCGGGGGTTAAAACAGATACGCAGTATTTT; CDR3 protein: CASSPGVKTDTQYF
clone size: few; J gene: TRBJ2-5; D gene: .; V gene: TRBV12-3/TRBV12-4; CDR3 DNA: TGTGCCAGCAGTCTGGACCCGGCGGGTGGCCAGTACTTC; CDR3 protein: CASSLDPAGGQYF
clone size: .; J gene: TRBJ2-1; D gene: .; V gene: TRBV28; CDR3 DNA: TGTGCCGGGGGGCGGAGAGACAATGAGCAGTTCTTC; CDR3 protein: CAGGRRDNEQFF
clone size: few; J gene: TRBJ2-1; D gene: .; V gene: TRBV11-1; CDR3 DNA: TGTGCCAGCAGCCCAACCGGGGTAAGCTCCTACAATGAGCAGTTCTTC; CDR3 protein: CASSPTGVSSYNEQFF
clone size: .; J gene: TRBJ2-1; D gene: .; V gene: TRBV6-4; CDR3 DNA: TGTGCCAGCAGTGACTCTATCACAGGCCGAAGCTCCTACAATGAGCAGTTCTTC; CDR3 protein: CASSDSITGRSSYNEQFF
clone size: .; J gene: TRBJ1-1; D gene: .; V gene: TRBV3-1; CDR3 DNA: TGTGCCAGCAGCCAAGGTGCCCCCGGCCACAGGGAGGGCACTGAAGCTTTCTTT; CDR3 protein: CASSQGAPGHREGTEAFF
clone size: .; J gene: TRBJ2-7; D gene: .; V gene: TRBV7-8; CDR3 DNA: TGTGCCAGCAGCCCCCTGGTGGGTATTGACGAGCAGTACTTC; CDR3 protein: CASSPLVGIDEQYF
clone size: .; J gene: TRBJ2-1; D gene: TRBD2; V gene: TRBV4-1; CDR3 DNA: TGCGCCAGCAGCCAAGTCGCTAGCGGGAGGGGCAATGAGCAGTTCTTC; CDR3 protein: CASSQVASGRGNEQFF
clone size: .; J gene: TRBJ1-2; D gene: TRBD1; V gene: TRBV19; CDR3 DNA: TGTGCCAGTACCACAGGGGGCGCTAACTATGGCTACACCTTC; CDR3 protein: CASTTGGANYGYTF
clone size: .; J gene: TRBJ2-1; D gene: .; V gene: TRBV12-3/TRBV12-4; CDR3 DNA: TGTGCCAGCAGTTCAAAGCGGGACAGCTCCTACAATGAGCAGTTCTTC; CDR3 protein: CASSSKRDSSYNEQFF
clone size: .; J gene: TRBJ1-4; D gene: .; V gene: TRBV2; CDR3 DNA: TGTGCCAGCAATCTACTGGATAATGAAAAACTGTTTTTT; CDR3 protein: CASNLLDNEKLFF